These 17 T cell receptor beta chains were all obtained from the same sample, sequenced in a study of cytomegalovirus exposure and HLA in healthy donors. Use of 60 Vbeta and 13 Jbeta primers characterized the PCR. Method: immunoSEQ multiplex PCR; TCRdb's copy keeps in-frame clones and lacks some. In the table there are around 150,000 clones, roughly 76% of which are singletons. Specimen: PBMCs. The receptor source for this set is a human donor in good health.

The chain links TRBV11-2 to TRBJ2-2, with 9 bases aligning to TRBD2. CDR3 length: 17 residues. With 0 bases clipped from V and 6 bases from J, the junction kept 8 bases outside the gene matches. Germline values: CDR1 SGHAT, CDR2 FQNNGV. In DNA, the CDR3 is TGTGCCAGCAGCTTAGATAGTCTAGCGGGGACTGCCGGGGAGCTGTTTTTT. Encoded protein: CASSLDSLAGTAGELFF.

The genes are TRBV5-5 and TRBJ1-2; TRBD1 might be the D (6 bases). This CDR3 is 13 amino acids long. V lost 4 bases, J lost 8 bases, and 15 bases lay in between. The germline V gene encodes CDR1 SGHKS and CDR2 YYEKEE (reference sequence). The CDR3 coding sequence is TGTGCCAGCAGCCGCTTGGCAGGGGACGGCTACACCTTC. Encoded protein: CASSRLAGDGYTF.

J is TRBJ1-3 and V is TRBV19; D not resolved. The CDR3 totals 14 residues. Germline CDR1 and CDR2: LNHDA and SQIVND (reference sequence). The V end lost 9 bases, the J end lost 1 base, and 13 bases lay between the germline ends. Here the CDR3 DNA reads TGTGCCAGCGGGAGGTTAGAATCTGGAAACACCATATATTTT. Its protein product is CASGRLESGNTIYF.

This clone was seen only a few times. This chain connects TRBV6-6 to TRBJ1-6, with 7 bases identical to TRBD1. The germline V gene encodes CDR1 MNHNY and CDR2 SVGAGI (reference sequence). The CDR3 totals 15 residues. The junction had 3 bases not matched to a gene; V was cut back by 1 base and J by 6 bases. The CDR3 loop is CASSYLQGSNSPLHF. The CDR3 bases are TGTGCCAGCAGTTACTTACAGGGGTCTAATTCACCCCTCCACTTT.

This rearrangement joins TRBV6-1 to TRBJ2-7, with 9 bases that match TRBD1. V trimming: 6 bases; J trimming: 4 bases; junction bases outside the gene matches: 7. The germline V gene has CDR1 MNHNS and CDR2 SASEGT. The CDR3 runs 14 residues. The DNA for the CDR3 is TGTGCCAGCAGGCTTTCGACAGGGGGGTACGAGCAGTACTTC. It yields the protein CASRLSTGGYEQYF.

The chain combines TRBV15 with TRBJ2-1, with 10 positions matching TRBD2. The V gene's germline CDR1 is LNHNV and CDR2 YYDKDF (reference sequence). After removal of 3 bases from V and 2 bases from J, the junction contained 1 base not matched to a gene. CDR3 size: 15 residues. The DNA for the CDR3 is TGTGCCACCAGCAGGCTAGCGGGGGCCTACAATGAGCAGTTCTTC. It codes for CATSRLAGAYNEQFF.

DNA for the CDR3: TGTGCCAGCAACCTGGACAGCTATGGCTACACCTTC. The encoded protein is CASNLDSYGYTF. The rearrangement uses TRBV5-6 and TRBJ1-2, with a weak D call TRBD1 (6 bases). The germline V gene has CDR1 SGHDT and CDR2 YYEEEE. V lost 6 bases, J lost 4 bases, and 10 bases lay in between. The CDR3 covers 12 residues.

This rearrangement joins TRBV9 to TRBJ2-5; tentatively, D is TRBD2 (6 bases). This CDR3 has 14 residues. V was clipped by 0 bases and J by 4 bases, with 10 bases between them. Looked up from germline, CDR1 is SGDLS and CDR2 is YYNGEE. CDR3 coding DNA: TGTGCCAGCAGCGTAGAGGCTAGCGCAGAGACCCAGTACTTC. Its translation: CASSVEASAETQYF.

The CDR3 region is CASSRGQGSDEQYF. The CDR3 DNA is TGCGCCAGCAGCCGGGGACAGGGATCCGACGAGCAGTACTTC. This chain connects TRBV5-1 to TRBJ2-7; 9 positions match TRBD1. Trimming at V came to 4 bases and at J to 5 bases, leaving 7 bases not matched to a gene. Germline CDR1 is SGHRS and CDR2 is YFSETQ. The CDR3 is made up of 14 amino acids.

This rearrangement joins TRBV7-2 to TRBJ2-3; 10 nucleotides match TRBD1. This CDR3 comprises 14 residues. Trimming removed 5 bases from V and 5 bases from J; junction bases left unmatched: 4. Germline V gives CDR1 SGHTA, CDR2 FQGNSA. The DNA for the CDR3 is TGTGCCAGCAGCATCGACAGGGGGCGAGATACGCAGTATTTT. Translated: CASSIDRGRDTQYF.

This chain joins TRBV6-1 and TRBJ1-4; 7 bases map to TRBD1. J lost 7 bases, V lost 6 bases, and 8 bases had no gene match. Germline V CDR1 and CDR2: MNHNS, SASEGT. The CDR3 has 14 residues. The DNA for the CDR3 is TGTGCCAGCAGCAACAGGGGCTCTTCTGAAAAACTGTTTTTT. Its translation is CASSNRGSSEKLFF.

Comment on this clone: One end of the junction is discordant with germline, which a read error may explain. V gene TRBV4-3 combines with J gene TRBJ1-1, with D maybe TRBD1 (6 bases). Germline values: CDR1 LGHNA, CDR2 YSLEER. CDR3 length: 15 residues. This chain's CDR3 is CVSSPAGTPNTEAFF. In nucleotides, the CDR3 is TGCGTCAGCAGCCCAGCCGGGACACCGAACACTGAAGCTTTCTTT.

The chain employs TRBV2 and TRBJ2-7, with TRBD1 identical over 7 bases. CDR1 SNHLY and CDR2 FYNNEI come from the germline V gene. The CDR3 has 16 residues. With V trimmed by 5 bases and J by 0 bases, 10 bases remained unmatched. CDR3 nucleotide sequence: TGTGCCAGCAGTATCAAACAGGGGAGCGTCTCCTACGAGCAGTACTTC. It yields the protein CASSIKQGSVSYEQYF.

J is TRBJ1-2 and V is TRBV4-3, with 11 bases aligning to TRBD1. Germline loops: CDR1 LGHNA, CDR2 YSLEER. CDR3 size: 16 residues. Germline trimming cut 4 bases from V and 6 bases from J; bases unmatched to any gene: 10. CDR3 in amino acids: CASSPTAGQGANGYTF. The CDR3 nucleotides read TGCGCCAGCAGCCCGACGGCAGGACAGGGGGCCAATGGCTACACCTTC.

The CDR3 here is CLGLAGGNSYEQYF. The CDR3, as DNA: TGTTTAGGACTAGCGGGGGGGAACTCCTACGAGCAGTACTTC. The chain employs TRBV30 and TRBJ2-5; 15 bases are a match to TRBD2. TRBJ2-7 matches the DNA end more closely, so the J call is doubtful. The CDR3 runs to 14 residues. CDR1 and CDR2 from the germline V gene are GTSNPN and SVGIG (reference sequence).

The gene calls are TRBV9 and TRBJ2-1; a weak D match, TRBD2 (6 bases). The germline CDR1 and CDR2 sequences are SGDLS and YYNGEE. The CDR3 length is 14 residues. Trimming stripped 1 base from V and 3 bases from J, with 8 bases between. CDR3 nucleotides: TGTGCCAGCAGCGTACCGGGAGACTACAATGAGCAGTTCTTC. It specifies CASSVPGDYNEQFF.

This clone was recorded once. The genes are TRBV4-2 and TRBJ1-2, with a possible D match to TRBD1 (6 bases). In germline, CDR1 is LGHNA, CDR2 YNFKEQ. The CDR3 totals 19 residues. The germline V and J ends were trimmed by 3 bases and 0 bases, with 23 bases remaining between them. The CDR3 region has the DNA TGTGCCAGCAGCCAGGACAAAACAGGGATTCTGGTAGCTAACTATGGCTACACCTTC. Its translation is CASSQDKTGILVANYGYTF.